The 32 T cell receptor beta chains listed next were all sequenced from one sample in a study of human T cells and chemical hapten exposure (dated by TCRdb to the early 2020s). Taken with the paper, the label for time point translates to: patch test 1, 2 weeks after DPC sensitization. The treatment or condition label on this specimen signifies: therapeutic diphenylcyclopropenone sensitization with weekly scalp DPC. To prepare the library, RACE was applied. The sequencer was a NextSeq 500. The public sequencing data were trimmed at Q25 with fastp and processed into clonotypes with MiXCR by TCRdb, which kept only in-frame beta chains. Each entry merges the rows of one CDR3 protein and shows their most common DNA and genes. This sample has about 360,000 distinct CDR3 sequences in its table, and around 7% of those were observed once. The ten largest clones capture approximately 8.9% of the sample. The sample was whole blood, taken in connection with sensitization to the hapten diphenylcyclopropenone (DPC). These receptors all come from a woman between 18 and 29 years old with alopecia areata. Some clones in this sample may be carry-over from other donors' samples.

Worth noting for this clonotype: Since a much larger clone is just one base distant, this may be a read error. This chain's CDR3 is CASSSSDRWGELFF. The CDR3 DNA sequence: TGTGCCAGCAGTTCAAGTGACAGATGGGGGGAGCTGTTTTTT. V and J are TRBV12-3 or TRBV12-4 and TRBJ2-2, with D possibly being TRBD1 (5 bases). This CDR3 is 14 amino acids long. Trimming cost V 4 bases and J 8 bases, with 14 bases left between them.

This clonotype was seen a few times. The chain has TRBV24-1 and TRBJ2-1, with 9 bases identical to TRBD1. With V trimmed by 6 bases and J by 9 bases, 17 bases remained unmatched. CDR1 KGHDR and CDR2 SFDVKD come from the germline V gene. The CDR3 is made up of 17 amino acids. CDR3 DNA sequence: TGTGCCACCAGTTCAAAGTGGGGACAGGGCAGTCTCGGTGAGCAGTTCTTC. Its protein is CATSSKWGQGSLGEQFF.

This clonotype was detected only a few times. This rearrangement joins TRBV10-3 to TRBJ2-2; 8 nucleotides line up with TRBD2. The trim removed 3 bases at V and 5 bases at J, leaving 5 bases unmatched. Germline V gene sequence: CDR1 ENHRY, CDR2 SYGVKD. This CDR3 contains 15 residues. CDR3 bases: TGTGCCATCAGTGACGGGACTAGAAGGACCGGGGAGCTGTTTTTT. It encodes CAISDGTRRTGELFF.

This rearrangement joins TRBV7-9 to TRBJ2-7; no definite D call. Trimming shortened V by 5 bases and J by 1 base, and 18 bases separated the two germline ends. In germline, CDR1 is SEHNR, CDR2 FQNEAQ (reference sequence). The CDR3 contains 16 residues. In DNA, the CDR3 is TGTGCCAGCAGCATACCAGGTATCGACGGGTCCTACGAGCAGTACTTC. Translated: CASSIPGIDGSYEQYF.

The genes are TRBV7-2 and TRBJ1-2, with TRBD1 identical over 7 bases. CDR3 length: 13 amino acids. CDR1 is SGHTA and CDR2 is FQGNSA in the germline V gene. Trimming cost V 4 bases and J 4 bases; bases outside gene matches: 3. The CDR3 coding sequence is TGTGCCAGCAGCTCCTACAGGGGCTATGGCTACACCTTC. It translates to CASSSYRGYGYTF. The complete variable domain, with remaining parts taken from reference TRBV7-2 and TRBJ1-2, reads GAGVSQSPSNKVTEKGKDVELRCDPISGHTALYWYRQSLGQGLEFLIYFQGNSAPDKSGLPSDRFSAERTGGSVSTLTIQRTQQEDSAVYLCASSSYRGYGYTFGSGTRLTVV.

The gene calls are TRBV6-5 and TRBJ2-1; the match to TRBD2 covers 8 bases. The CDR3 covers 14 residues. Germline CDR1 and CDR2: MNHEY and SVGAGI. V shed 8 bases, J shed 5 bases, and the junction held 8 bases outside the gene matches. CDR3 nucleotides: TGTGCCAGCCGACTTAGCGGGGTCCACAATGAGCAGTTCTTC. Its protein product is CASRLSGVHNEQFF.

The CDR3 region has the DNA TGCGCCAGCAGCAACAGGGATAACTATGGCTACACCTTC. Residues: CASSNRDNYGYTF. This rearrangement joins TRBV5-1 to TRBJ1-2; D may be TRBD1 (6 bases). The V end lost 4 bases, the J end lost 1 base, and 8 bases lay between the germline ends. The germline gives CDR1 SGHRS, CDR2 YFSETQ. This CDR3 is 13 amino acids long. The complete variable domain, with remaining parts taken from reference TRBV5-1 and TRBJ1-2, reads KAGVTQTPRYLIKTRGQQVTLSCSPISGHRSVSWYQQTPGQGLQFLFEYFSETQRNKGNFPGRFSGRQFSNSRSEMNVSTLELGDSALYLCASSNRDNYGYTFGSGTRLTVV.

This clonotype was detected many times. The chain couples TRBV5-4 to TRBJ2-3, with unresolved D. V shed 4 bases and J shed 0 bases, with 9 bases lying between them. Germline CDR1 and CDR2: SGHNT and YYREEE (reference sequence). This CDR3 contains 14 residues. The CDR3 DNA is TGTGCCAGCAGCATACCTCCTAGCACAGATACGCAGTATTTT. It yields the protein CASSIPPSTDTQYF.

At least ten counts were recorded for this clonotype. The V call is TRBV28, the J call TRBJ1-5; 9 nucleotides line up with TRBD1. The V gene end was trimmed by 5 bases and the J gene end by 1 base; junction bases not matched to a gene: 3. There are 15 residues in the CDR3. Looked up from germline, CDR1 is MDHEN and CDR2 is SYDVKM. CDR3 amino acids: CASSGGTGSNQPQHF. The CDR3 DNA sequence: TGTGCCAGCAGTGGGGGGACAGGGAGCAATCAGCCCCAGCATTTT. Using reference TRBV28 and TRBJ1-5 for the parts outside the CDR3, the full variable domain is DVKVTQSSRYLVKRTGEKVFLECVQDMDHENMFWYRQDPGLGLRLIYFSYDVKMKEKGDIPEGYSVSREKKERFSLILESASTNQTSMYLCASSGGTGSNQPQHFGDGTRLSIL.

At least ten counts were recorded for this clonotype. The chain is built from TRBV6-6 and TRBJ2-3; the D gene is possibly TRBD2 (6 bases). Trimming stripped 2 bases from V and 3 bases from J, with 12 bases between. This CDR3 is built from 15 residues. CDR1 and CDR2 from the germline V gene are MNHNY and SVGAGI (reference sequence). The CDR3 coding sequence is TGTGCCAGCAGTTACGGAGGAGGGTGGACAGATACGCAGTATTTT. It is translated as CASSYGGGWTDTQYF.

The chain uses TRBV7-9 and TRBJ2-3; 7 positions agree with TRBD1. Germline CDR1 reads SEHNR; CDR2 reads FQNEAQ (reference sequence). This CDR3 is built from 15 residues. J lost 1 base, V lost 3 bases, and 4 bases had no gene match. This chain's CDR3 is CASSFDRDGTDTQYF. Written as DNA, the CDR3 is TGTGCCAGCAGCTTCGACAGGGATGGCACAGATACGCAGTATTTT.

This clonotype was observed many times. This chain links TRBV9 with TRBJ2-3; D not resolved. Germline CDR1 SGDLS, CDR2 YYNGEE. There are 12 residues in the CDR3. Trimming took 0 bases from V and 4 from J, leaving 3 bases between them. CDR3 bases: TGTGCCAGCAGCGTAGACTCAGATACGCAGTATTTT. It yields the protein CASSVDSDTQYF.

This clonotype was observed a handful of times. The DNA for the CDR3 is TGCAGTGCACGCAGGGAGGGAGATACGCAGTATTTT. This sequence encodes CSARREGDTQYF. The chain couples TRBV20-1 to TRBJ2-3; TRBD2 matches 7 bases. Unmatched junction bases numbered 5, after V lost 6 bases and J lost 5 bases. The CDR3 covers 12 residues. Germline V gene lookup returns CDR1 DFQATT and CDR2 SNEGSKA (reference sequence).

The chain is built from TRBV6-2 or TRBV6-3 and TRBJ1-5; D gene uncertain. This CDR3 comprises 13 residues. V lost 8 bases to trimming and J lost 3 bases, with 11 bases between them. The germline V gene encodes CDR1 MNHEY and CDR2 SVGEGT. CDR3 sequence reads: CASDNLLNQPQHF. DNA for the CDR3: TGTGCCAGCGATAACCTGCTCAATCAGCCCCAGCATTTT.

In this sample, this clonotype turned up many times. The chain links TRBV5-4 to TRBJ1-1, with TRBD1 as a possible D gene (6 bases). This CDR3 contains 16 residues. The germline V gene has CDR1 SGHNT and CDR2 YYREEE (reference sequence). The ends were cut back, 6 bases at V and 0 bases at J, with 18 bases in the middle. The DNA for the CDR3 is TGTGCCAGCAATGGGGGGTCGGGGGCCATGAACACTGAAGCTTTCTTT. Translation gives CASNGGSGAMNTEAFF.

This clonotype was found many times. This chain connects TRBV20-1 to TRBJ1-5; no reliable D call. Germline V gene lookup returns CDR1 DFQATT and CDR2 SNEGSKA (reference sequence). This CDR3 region has 14 residues. V was clipped by 2 bases and J by 2 bases, with 10 bases between them. CDR3 sequence reads: CSARRGPGNQPQHF. CDR3 DNA sequence: TGCAGTGCTAGACGCGGGCCTGGCAATCAGCCCCAGCATTTT.

This clonotype was seen at least ten times. The rearrangement joins TRBV6-5 to TRBJ1-4; D may be TRBD1 (5 bases). Trimming removed 2 bases from V and 7 bases from J, with 20 bases in between. CDR1 MNHEY and CDR2 SVGAGI come from the germline V gene. The CDR3 length is 17 residues. In DNA, the CDR3 is TGTGCCAGCAGTTACGAGGTCCCAACGGGGGAGGGTGAAAAACTGTTTTTT. Protein sequence: CASSYEVPTGEGEKLFF.

This clonotype was recorded many times. J is TRBJ2-3 and V is TRBV27, with a tentative D call TRBD2 (5 bases). The V gene's germline CDR1 is MNHEY and CDR2 SMNVEV (reference sequence). This CDR3 comprises 20 residues. V was cut by 2 bases and J by 3 bases, with 27 bases left in between. The DNA of the CDR3 is TGTGCCAGCAGTTTAACGGGGTGGTGGGATAGGGTGCTTGGAACAGATACGCAGTATTTT. This sequence encodes CASSLTGWWDRVLGTDTQYF.

The chain employs TRBV6-1 and TRBJ1-5, with D perhaps TRBD1 (6 bases). Germline lookup yields CDR1 MNHNS and CDR2 SASEGT. This CDR3 has 17 residues. Trimming removed 3 bases from V and 0 bases from J, with 15 bases in between. CDR3 amino acids: CASSDLIGTLSNQPQHF. In DNA, the CDR3 is TGTGCCAGCAGTGATTTAATCGGGACACTTAGCAATCAGCCCCAGCATTTT.

In its sample, this clonotype was seen many times. The rearrangement joins TRBV11-3 to TRBJ2-7; no clear D. Per the germline V gene, CDR1 is SGHNT and CDR2 is YENEEA. The CDR3 is 13 amino acids. Trimming took 3 bases from V and 5 from J, leaving 11 bases between them. This CDR3 is CASSFMEDHEQYF. In DNA, the CDR3 is TGTGCCAGCAGCTTCATGGAAGATCACGAGCAGTACTTC.

This clonotype was observed a few times. V usage is TRBV12-3 or TRBV12-4 and J usage is TRBJ1-3, with D unclear. This CDR3 is built from 14 residues. The V end lost 3 bases, the J end lost 2 bases, and 8 bases lay between the germline ends. CDR3 sequence reads: CASSFEVAGNTIYF. CDR3 in DNA: TGTGCCAGCAGTTTCGAGGTGGCTGGAAACACCATATATTTT.

Here the CDR3 reads CASSHNPDSLAKNIQYF. CDR3 in DNA: TGTGCCAGCAGCCATAACCCGGACAGCCTAGCCAAAAACATTCAGTACTTC. The rearrangement joins TRBV5-6 to TRBJ2-4; a weak D match, TRBD1 (6 bases). V lost 4 bases to trimming and J lost 0 bases, with 17 bases between them. Germline V lookup: CDR1 SGHDT, CDR2 YYEEEE. The CDR3 spans 17 residues.

This clonotype was counted between two and nine times. This chain connects TRBV29-1 to TRBJ2-1; 7 bases are a match to TRBD2. Germline values: CDR1 SQVTM, CDR2 ANQGSEA. V shed 4 bases, J shed 4 bases, and the junction held 4 bases outside the gene matches. CDR3 length: 13 amino acids. CDR3 sequence: CSVVGGVYNEQFF. CDR3 coding DNA: TGCAGCGTTGTGGGGGGGGTATACAATGAGCAGTTCTTC.

This clonotype came up a few times. The rearrangement uses TRBV20-1 and TRBJ2-7; unclear D gene. The CDR3 has 11 residues. Germline V gene sequence: CDR1 DFQATT, CDR2 SNEGSKA (reference sequence). V was trimmed by 2 bases and J by 4 bases, leaving 6 bases between them. CDR3 sequence (DNA): TGCAGTGCTAGATCCCAATACGAGCAGTACTTC. Its protein product is CSARSQYEQYF.

This clonotype was counted many times. V gene TRBV4-1 combines with J gene TRBJ1-1; D gene unclear. The ends were cut back, 0 bases at V and 1 base at J, with 18 bases in the middle. Germline V gives CDR1 MGHRA, CDR2 YSYEKL. This CDR3 contains 18 residues. The CDR3 loop is CASSQDISRAGKNTEAFF. CDR3 sequence (DNA): TGCGCCAGCAGCCAAGATATATCTCGCGCGGGTAAGAACACTGAAGCTTTCTTT.

The rearrangement links TRBV15 to TRBJ1-6; D remains unclear. Germline V gives CDR1 LNHNV, CDR2 YYDKDF (reference sequence). There are 13 residues in the CDR3. Trimming removed 3 bases from V and 7 bases from J, with 7 bases in between. The DNA of the CDR3 is TGTGCCACCAGCAGTGGGAACAATTCACCCCTCCACTTT. Its translation: CATSSGNNSPLHF.

This rearrangement joins TRBV12-3 or TRBV12-4 to TRBJ1-1; D may be TRBD1 (5 bases). The CDR3 extends over 14 amino acids. V shed 6 bases and J shed 5 bases, with 16 bases lying between them. Here the CDR3 DNA reads TGTGCCAGCAGCCGGGGTGCGGGGGAAACTGAAGCTTTCTTT. Protein: CASSRGAGETEAFF.

The chain has TRBV20-1 and TRBJ1-2, with 9 nucleotides matching TRBD1. The CDR3 length is 14 residues. J was trimmed by 4 bases and V by 8 bases; bases with no gene match: 11. CDR1 is DFQATT and CDR2 is SNEGSKA in the germline V gene (reference sequence). The CDR3 here is CSTVGTGKAYGYTF. CDR3 DNA sequence: TGCAGTACTGTGGGGACAGGGAAGGCCTATGGCTACACCTTC.

This clonotype occurred a few times. The J gene is TRBJ1-1, the V gene TRBV5-5, with 7 positions matching TRBD1. CDR1 is SGHKS and CDR2 is YYEKEE in the germline V gene (reference sequence). Germline trimming cut 3 bases from V and 5 bases from J; bases unmatched to any gene: 7. The CDR3 consists of 14 residues. CDR3 bases: TGTGCCAGCAGCTCCAGACAGGGAACGACTGAAGCTTTCTTT. Translated, it gives CASSSRQGTTEAFF.

The V call is TRBV29-1, the J call TRBJ1-3; D gene ambiguous. The CDR3 is 13 amino acids. With 0 bases removed from V and 4 bases from J, the gap between germline ends came to 7 bases. CDR1 and CDR2 from the germline V gene are SQVTM and ANQGSEA. The CDR3 nucleotides are TGCAGCGTTGAAGATGGCAGCGGAAACACCATATATTTT. Its translation: CSVEDGSGNTIYF.

This clonotype has ten or more counts. CDR3 DNA sequence: TGCAGTGCTGAAGTCACTAGCGGGGGTCCCTACGAGCAGTACTTC. Protein sequence: CSAEVTSGGPYEQYF. This chain links TRBV20-1 with TRBJ2-7, with 11 bases fitting TRBD2. The V and J ends lost 5 bases and 2 bases, in that order; junction bases with no gene match: 8. From germline, CDR1 is DFQATT and CDR2 SNEGSKA (reference sequence). The CDR3 is made up of 15 amino acids.

In this sample, this clonotype turned up a few times. V and J are TRBV6-2 or TRBV6-3 and TRBJ2-7; D possibly corresponds to TRBD2 (6 bases). CDR1 is MNHEY and CDR2 is SVGEGT in the germline V gene. The CDR3 extends over 12 amino acids. Trimming pared 5 bases from V and 6 bases from J, leaving 11 bases between. DNA of the CDR3: TGTGCCAGCAGTAATCCGGGAGCCGAGCAGTACTTC. Translating it yields CASSNPGAEQYF.